The present T cell receptor (beta chain) was sequenced within a study of post-analysis software for immune sequencing data. Across the whole study: The study covered relapsing-remitting, secondary progressive and progressive-relapsing courses of multiple sclerosis. Regarding the study as a whole: Roughly 5 TRBV segments were significantly more frequent in patients than in controls. TRBV5-6, TRBV5-1 and TRBV20-1 were among these segments. Those with multiple sclerosis, the patient group, showed significantly lower normalized Chao1 diversity than controls. The F measure placed samples prepared in the same batch into strongly shared clusters.

Unique molecular identifiers were present in the TCR beta cDNA libraries. Researchers reported 550,000 or so cDNA molecules coming from around 1 to 9.1 million T cells. TCRdb re-called the PCR reads with MiXCR, one entry per CDR3 protein. The sample lists about 540,000 distinct CDR3 sequences; about a third were seen once. Trimming shortened V by 4 bases and J by 3 bases, and 20 bases separated the two germline ends. This CDR3 comprises 17 residues. Germline CDR1 and CDR2: SGHRS and YFSETQ. On this clonotype: The target antigen is unknown.

The sequence came from a girl younger than 18 with multiple sclerosis. The chain combines TRBV5-1 with TRBJ2-1; D may be TRBD1 (8 bases). The source material was blood. The CDR3 protein is CASSVRKTGGVYNEQFF. DNA for the CDR3: TGCGCCAGCAGCGTACGAAAAACAGGGGGGGTCTACAATGAGCAGTTCTTC.